What follows is one T cell receptor beta chain and its context. Its antigen remains unidentified. Using immunoSEQ multiplex PCR, the repertoire was profiled, and TCRdb retains in-frame clones only, with some absent. The data contain over 100,000 clones, 86% of them singletons. The CDR3 has 15 residues. CDR1 SNHLY and CDR2 FYNNEI come from the germline V gene. J was trimmed by 6 bases and V by 5 bases; bases with no gene match: 9. The data originate from a study of T cell responses to AZD1222 COVID-19 vaccine. Study results and limitations: All repertoire sampling was performed exclusively after the peak T cell response. Unmutated variant regions are reportedly targeted by nearly half of spike-specific TCRs. Baseline serostatus was positive in only a handful of AZD1222 recipients. Spike-specific TCR repertoires showed rising breadth and depth after two AZD1222 doses.

The sequencing here drew on peripheral blood, taken 28 days after the second dose of the MenACWY control vaccine. J is TRBJ1-2 and V is TRBV2, with 10 bases aligning to TRBD1. The clonotype comes from an adult who received the MenACWY meningococcal vaccine as a control. The CDR3 DNA sequence: TGTGCCAGCAGTCGTTCCCGGGACAGGGGAGATGGCTACACCTTC. Translating it yields CASSRSRDRGDGYTF.